This T cell receptor (beta chain) appears in the sequencing data of a study of technical replicates of blood from a handful of donors. Germline CDR1 reads SEHNR; CDR2 reads FQNEAQ (reference sequence). The CDR3 is made up of 13 amino acids. V was pared by 5 bases and J by 1 base, with 9 bases between. The table came from immunoSEQ multiplex PCR; TCRdb's copy has only in-frame clones and leaves some out. The repertoire includes some 98,000 clones, approximately 94% of them detected once, and approximately 0.2% sits in the top ten. This receptor was identified in a human donor in good health. V is TRBV7-9 and J is TRBJ2-7; D gene ambiguous. The sample comprised T cells isolated from PBMCs. In nucleotides, the CDR3 is TGTGCCAGCAGCCTTAGTATGTCCTACGAGCAGTACTTC. Protein: CASSLSMSYEQYF.